The 5 T cell receptor beta chains below come from one sample, sequenced in a study of cytomegalovirus exposure and HLA in healthy donors. In the PCR, 60 Vbeta and 13 Jbeta primers were used. Some clones are missing from TCRdb's copy, which holds only in-frame ones; the method was immunoSEQ multiplex PCR. The table shows hundreds of thousands of clones, with roughly 70% occurring only once. The sequencing sample was made of PBMCs. Source of these receptors: a female donor in good health and CMV-seronegative.

The chain couples TRBV21-1 to TRBJ1-5; the table's D call, TRBD1, was not checked against the DNA. TRBV21-1 is a documented pseudogene. CDR3 length: 21 amino acids. As DNA, the CDR3 is TGTGCCAGCAGCAAAAAAAGAGGGTCGGGACAGGGGGCAGAGAGCAATCAGCCCCAGCATTTT. Its translation: CASSKKRGSGQGAESNQPQHF.

This clone was seen more than once but under ten times. The chain uses TRBV28 and TRBJ1-5; unclear D gene. Trimming took off 3 bases at V and 0 bases at J, with 3 bases between the two ends. From germline, CDR1 is MDHEN and CDR2 SYDVKM. CDR3 length: 13 residues. The CDR3 loop is CASSFRSNQPQHF. CDR3 sequence (DNA): TGTGCCAGCAGTTTTCGTAGCAATCAGCCCCAGCATTTT.

This chain uses TRBV6-5 with TRBJ2-5; D perhaps matches TRBD1 (5 bases). V was shortened by 0 bases and J by 4 bases, with 6 bases between the two germline ends. The germline CDR1 and CDR2 sequences are MNHEY and SVGAGI. The CDR3 is 13 amino acids. The CDR3 DNA reads TGTGCCAGCAGTTACTCCCAGGGAGAGACCCAGTACTTC. It translates to CASSYSQGETQYF.

The chain carries TRBV7-9 and TRBJ2-3, with D tentatively TRBD1 (7 bases). The CDR3 runs 15 residues. Trimming pared 8 bases from V and 1 base from J, leaving 16 bases between. The germline V gene encodes CDR1 SEHNR and CDR2 FQNEAQ (reference sequence). The CDR3 coding sequence is TGTGCCAGCGACGCGGGGACAGCCGGCACAGATACGCAGTATTTT. It specifies CASDAGTAGTDTQYF.

The gene calls are TRBV28 and TRBJ1-1, with 7 bases that match TRBD1. CDR1 and CDR2 from the germline V gene are MDHEN and SYDVKM. The CDR3 is 13 amino acids. Trimming removed 5 bases from V and 3 bases from J; junction bases left unmatched: 3. DNA for the CDR3: TGTGCCAGCAGTACAACAGGGGACACTGAAGCTTTCTTT. Protein sequence: CASSTTGDTEAFF.